These 8 T cell receptor beta chains were sequenced from one sample in a study of blood T cells in healthy people across ages. Primers used in a second PCR of about 7 to 12 cycles were a sample-barcoded 5' primer and a J-beta primer mix. TCRdb passed the 5' RACE reads through MiXCR, listing each CDR3 protein once. The top ten hold about 26% of the sample, which has roughly 730,000 distinct CDR3 sequences, just over 55% seen once. Specimen: blood. The receptor set was obtained from a man in his forties in good health.

The V call is TRBV6-5, the J call TRBJ1-4; TRBD1 agrees at 10 bases. CDR3 length equals 15 residues. The trim removed 1 base at V and 7 bases at J, leaving 3 bases unmatched. The germline gives CDR1 MNHEY, CDR2 SVGAGI. The CDR3 reads CASSYLTGGVEKLFF. Written as DNA, the CDR3 is TGTGCCAGCAGTTACTTGACAGGGGGCGTTGAAAAACTGTTTTTT.

The chain links TRBV29-1 to TRBJ1-2; 10 bases match TRBD1. The J segment lost 5 bases and the V segment lost 5 bases, leaving 5 bases of the junction unmatched. Germline CDR1 reads SQVTM; CDR2 reads ANQGSEA. The CDR3 length is 13 residues. CDR3 region: CSVPGQGFYGYTF. CDR3 DNA sequence: TGCAGCGTTCCGGGACAGGGGTTTTATGGCTACACCTTC.

This chain links TRBV20-1 with TRBJ2-1; 7 nucleotides agree with TRBD2. This CDR3 comprises 14 residues. The germline V gene encodes CDR1 DFQATT and CDR2 SNEGSKA (reference sequence). V was pared by 3 bases and J by 3 bases, with 5 bases of the junction left unmatched. CDR3 coding DNA: TGCAGTGCTAGGATCGGGAGGAACTACAATGAGCAGTTCTTC. Its protein product is CSARIGRNYNEQFF.

This sequence joins TRBV7-9 and TRBJ1-2; TRBD1 aligns across 8 bases. After removal of 1 base from V and 2 bases from J, the junction contained 6 bases not matched to a gene. The CDR3 extends over 16 amino acids. The V gene's germline CDR1 is SEHNR and CDR2 FQNEAQ (reference sequence). The CDR3 protein is CASSLGGTGENYGYTF. The CDR3 DNA sequence: TGTGCCAGCAGCTTAGGCGGGACAGGCGAAAACTATGGCTACACCTTC.

V gene TRBV3-1 combines with J gene TRBJ2-3, with TRBD2 matching over 10 bases. The CDR3 is 16 residues long. Trimming removed 4 bases from V and 6 bases from J; junction bases left unmatched: 10. The V gene's germline CDR1 is LGHDT and CDR2 YNNKEL (reference sequence). CDR3 sequence (DNA): TGTGCCAGCAGCCCCTCTCCTAGCGGGAGATCTGATACGCAGTATTTT. Protein: CASSPSPSGRSDTQYF.

The chain has TRBV20-1 and TRBJ2-7, with D possibly matching TRBD2 (5 bases). Germline-derived CDR1 and CDR2 are DFQATT and SNEGSKA (reference sequence). The CDR3 has 11 amino acids. Trimming took 5 bases from V and 3 from J, leaving 8 bases between them. CDR3: CSAQEGYEQYF. CDR3 in DNA: TGCAGTGCTCAAGAGGGCTACGAGCAGTACTTC.

The CDR3 nucleotides read TGCGCCAGCAGCTTGGTCCAGGACAGGGGTTCGAAGACCCAGTACTTC. Translation: CASSLVQDRGSKTQYF. The rearrangement joins TRBV5-1 to TRBJ2-5, with 9 bases fitting TRBD1. The germline gives CDR1 SGHRS, CDR2 YFSETQ. Unmatched junction bases numbered 9, after V lost 0 bases and J lost 6 bases. This CDR3 is 16 amino acids long.

In its sample, this clonotype was seen a few times. The chain links TRBV3-1 to TRBJ2-1; D gene uncertain. This CDR3 has 15 residues. Germline-derived CDR1 and CDR2 are LGHDT and YNNKEL (reference sequence). Trimming stripped 0 bases from V and 9 bases from J, with 15 bases between. CDR3 bases: TGTGCCAGCAGCCAAGAGGTCGGACCTTCTGGTGAGCAGTTCTTC. Translated, it gives CASSQEVGPSGEQFF.